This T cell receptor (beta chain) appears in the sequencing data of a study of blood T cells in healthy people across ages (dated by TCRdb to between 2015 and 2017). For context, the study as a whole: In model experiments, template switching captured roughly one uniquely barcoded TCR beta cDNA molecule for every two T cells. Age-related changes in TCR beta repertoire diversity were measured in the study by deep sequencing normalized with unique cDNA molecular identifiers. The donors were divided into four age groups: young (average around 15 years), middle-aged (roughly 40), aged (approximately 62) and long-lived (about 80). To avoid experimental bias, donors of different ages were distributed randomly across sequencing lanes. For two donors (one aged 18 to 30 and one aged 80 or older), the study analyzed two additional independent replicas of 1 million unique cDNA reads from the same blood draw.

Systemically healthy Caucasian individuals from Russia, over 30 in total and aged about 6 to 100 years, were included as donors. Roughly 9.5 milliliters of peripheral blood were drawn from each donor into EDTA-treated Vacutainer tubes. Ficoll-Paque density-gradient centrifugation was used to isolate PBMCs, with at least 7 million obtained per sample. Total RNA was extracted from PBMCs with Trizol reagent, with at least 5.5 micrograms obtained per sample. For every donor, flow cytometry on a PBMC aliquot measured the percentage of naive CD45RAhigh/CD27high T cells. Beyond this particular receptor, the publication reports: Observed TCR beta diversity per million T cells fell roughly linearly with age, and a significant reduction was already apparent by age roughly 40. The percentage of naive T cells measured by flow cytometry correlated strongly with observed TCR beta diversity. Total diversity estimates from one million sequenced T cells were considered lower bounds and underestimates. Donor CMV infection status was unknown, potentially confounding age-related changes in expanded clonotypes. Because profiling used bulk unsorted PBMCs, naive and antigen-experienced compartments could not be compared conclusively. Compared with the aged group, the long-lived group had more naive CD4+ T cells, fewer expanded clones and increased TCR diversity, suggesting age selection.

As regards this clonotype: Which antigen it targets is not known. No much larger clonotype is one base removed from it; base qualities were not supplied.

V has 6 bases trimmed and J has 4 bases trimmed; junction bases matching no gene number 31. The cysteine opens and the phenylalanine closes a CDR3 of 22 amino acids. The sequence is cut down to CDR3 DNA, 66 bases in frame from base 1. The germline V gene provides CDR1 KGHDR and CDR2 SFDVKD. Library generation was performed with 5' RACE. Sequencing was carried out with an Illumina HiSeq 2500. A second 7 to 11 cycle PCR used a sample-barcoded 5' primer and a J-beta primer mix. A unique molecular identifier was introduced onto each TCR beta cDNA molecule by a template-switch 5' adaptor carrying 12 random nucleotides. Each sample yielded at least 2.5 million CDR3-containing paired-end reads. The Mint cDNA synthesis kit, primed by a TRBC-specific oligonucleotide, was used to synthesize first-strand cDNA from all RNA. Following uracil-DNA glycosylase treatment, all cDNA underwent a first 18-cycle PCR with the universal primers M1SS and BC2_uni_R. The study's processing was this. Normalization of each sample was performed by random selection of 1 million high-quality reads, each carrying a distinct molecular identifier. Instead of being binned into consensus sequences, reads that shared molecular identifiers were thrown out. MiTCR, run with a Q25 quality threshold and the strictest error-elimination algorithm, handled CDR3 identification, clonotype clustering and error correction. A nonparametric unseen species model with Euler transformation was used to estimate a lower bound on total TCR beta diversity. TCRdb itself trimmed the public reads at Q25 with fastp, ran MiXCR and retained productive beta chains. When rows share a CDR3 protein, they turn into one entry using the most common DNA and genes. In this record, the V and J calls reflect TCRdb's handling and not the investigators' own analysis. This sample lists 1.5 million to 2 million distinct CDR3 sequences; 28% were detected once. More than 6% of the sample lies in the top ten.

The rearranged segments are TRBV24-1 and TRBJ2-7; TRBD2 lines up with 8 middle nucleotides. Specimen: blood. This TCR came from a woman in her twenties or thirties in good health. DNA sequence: TGTGCCACCAGTACGGGCGATACGTCGGAGGGCAGAGGCGGGGGGCATGGGTACGAGCAGTACTTC. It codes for CATSTGDTSEGRGGGHGYEQYF.